The 16 T cell receptor beta chains reported below all come from one sample, sequenced in a study of T cells in women clearing cervical HPV infection. TCRdb keeps only in-frame clones here, not all; method: immunoSEQ multiplex PCR. The sample's table shows around 29,000 clones. Sample: blood buffy coat. The origin of the receptors is a woman between 18 and 69 years old with a cervical HPV16 infection that either progressed to CIN3+ or cleared (not recorded which).

Note on this clone: The read ends 3 residues early relative to the CDR3; the germline J gene fills the gap. This chain links TRBV5-1 with TRBJ1-5, with 7 bases that match TRBD1. V lost 4 bases and J lost 5; bases outside the gene matches: 6. Per germline, CDR1 SGHRS and CDR2 YFSETQ. CDR3 length: 14 residues. The CDR3: CASSLRTGDQPQHF. CDR3 DNA (partial): TGCGCCAGCAGCCTTCGGACAGGTGATCAGCCC.

CDR3 protein: CASSLASGNNEQFF. CDR3 DNA, as far as it was read: TGTGCCAGCAGCTTAGCTAGCGGGAACAATGAG. This chain links TRBV7-2 with TRBJ2-1; TRBD2 agrees at 8 bases. Sequencing ends 3 residues short of the CDR3 end; the germline J gene provides the rest. Per germline, CDR1 SGHTA and CDR2 FQGNSA. V lost 0 bases to trimming and J lost 5 bases; unmatched junction nucleotides: 0. This CDR3 is 14 amino acids long.

Concerning this clone: The read terminates 3 residues before the CDR3 end, so the remaining end is supplied by the germline J gene. The same CDR3 arises from other DNA sequences in this sample as well. The V call is TRBV20-1, the J call TRBJ2-1; TRBD1 might be the D (5 bases). Per germline, CDR1 DFQATT and CDR2 SNEGSKA (reference sequence). The V and J ends lost 0 bases and 3 bases respectively, with 12 bases between them. The CDR3 loop spans 15 amino acids. This chain's CDR3 is CSARDLGQVYNEQFF. The covered CDR3 bases are TGCAGTGCTAGAGATCTTGGACAAGTCTACAATGAG.

About this clone: The read stops 3 residues short of the end of the CDR3; the missing end is completed from the germline J gene. This chain connects TRBV6-1 to TRBJ1-2; D is possibly TRBD1 (5 bases). The V gene lost 1 base and the J gene lost 5 bases, with 14 bases spanning the gap. Looked up from germline, CDR1 is MNHNS and CDR2 is SASEGT. The CDR3 is 15 amino acids. The sequenced CDR3 bases are TGTGCCAGCAGTGAAGGTCCGGACATAGGGTATGGC. Its translation: CASSEGPDIGYG. The entire CDR3 sequence reads CASSEGPDIGYGYTF.

Turning to this clone: The read is 3 residues too short to cover the CDR3 end, so that end is filled in from the germline J gene. The chain combines TRBV30 with TRBJ2-7; maybe TRBD1 (5 bases). V lost 6 bases and J lost 2, with 11 bases in between. The CDR3 runs 12 residues. Germline V lookup: CDR1 GTSNPN, CDR2 SVGIG (reference sequence). The CDR3 DNA, read in part, is TGTGCCTGTCGGACATTCGCCTACGAG. Translating it yields CACRTFAYE. The CDR3 in full is CACRTFAYEQYF.

A word on this clone: The read finishes 3 residues shy of the CDR3 end, and the germline J gene is used to complete it. This rearrangement joins TRBV19 to TRBJ1-4; 7 nucleotides line up with TRBD1. Germline values: CDR1 LNHDA, CDR2 SQIVND (reference sequence). Losses at the gene ends were 5 bases for V and 8 bases for J; bases not matched to a gene: 8. The CDR3 consists of 14 residues. The CDR3 loop is CASSPGTAPEKLFF. CDR3 bases read: TGTGCCAGTAGTCCCGGGACAGCTCCCGAAAAA.

About this clone itself: Read coverage stops 3 residues before the CDR3 terminus; the germline J gene supplies the remainder. The chain joins TRBV2 to TRBJ1-5, with 7 bases that match TRBD1. The CDR3 is made up of 15 amino acids. V was pared by 6 bases and J by 3 bases, with 8 bases of the junction left unmatched. Germline V gene lookup returns CDR1 SNHLY and CDR2 FYNNEI. CDR3 DNA, as far as it was read: TGTGCCAGCAGGACAGGGTTTATGGACAATCAGCCC. As protein: CASRTGFMDNQP. The whole CDR3 reads CASRTGFMDNQPQHF.

As to this clone: The CDR3 end is not reached by the read, which stops 3 residues before it; the germline J gene fills it in. The chain couples TRBV18 to TRBJ2-1, with 7 bases aligning to TRBD2. J lost 1 base, V lost 5 bases, and 5 bases had no gene match. This CDR3 is 15 amino acids long. Per germline, CDR1 KGHSH and CDR2 LQKENI. The sequenced CDR3 bases are TGTGCCAGCTCATCGTCGCGGGGGTCCTACAATGAG. Amino acid sequence: CASSSSRGSYNE. In full, the CDR3 is CASSSSRGSYNEQFF.

CDR3 bases read: TGTGCCAGCAGTCCAACAGGGGCGGAGACC. Protein: CASSPTGAET. The CDR3 as a whole reads CASSPTGAETQYF. The chain couples TRBV7-7 to TRBJ2-5; 7 nucleotides agree with TRBD1. The CDR3 goes on 3 residues after the read ends, and that part is filled in from the germline J gene. Unmatched junction bases numbered 6, after V lost 6 bases and J lost 5 bases. The CDR3 contains 13 residues. CDR1 and CDR2 (germline): SSHAT, FNYEAQ (reference sequence).

As concerns this clone: The read comes to an end 3 residues before the CDR3 does, leaving the germline J gene to fill in the end. V usage is TRBV19 and J usage is TRBJ2-1; 10 bases are a match to TRBD2. The germline V gene has CDR1 LNHDA and CDR2 SQIVND (reference sequence). V lost 4 bases and J lost 4; bases outside the gene matches: 10. The CDR3 contains 17 residues. CDR3 sequence reads: CASSRGRLAGAYNEQFF. The sequenced CDR3 bases are TGTGCCAGTAGTAGGGGTAGGCTAGCGGGAGCTTACAATGAG. The entire variable domain, with the rest obtained from reference TRBV19 and TRBJ2-1, is as follows: DGGITQSPKYLFRKEGQNVTLSCEQNLNHDAMYWYRQDPGQGLRLIYYSQIVNDFQKGDIAEGYSVSREKKESFPLTVTSAQKNPTAFYLCASSRGRLAGAYNEQFFGPGTRLTVL.

Of note for this clone: Read coverage stops 3 residues before the CDR3 terminus; the germline J gene supplies the remainder. The V and J genes are TRBV5-4 and TRBJ1-3, with D possibly being TRBD1 (6 bases). V lost 4 bases and J lost 4, with 9 bases in between. The V gene's germline CDR1 is SGHNT and CDR2 YYREEE (reference sequence). CDR3 size: 13 residues. CDR3 DNA (partial): TGTGCCAGCAGCAACGACAGGGGAAACACC. Translating it yields CASSNDRGNT. The full CDR3 protein reads CASSNDRGNTIYF.

A word on this clone: Read sequence stops 3 residues before the CDR3 end, and the germline J gene provides the missing end. V is TRBV6-1 and J is TRBJ2-1; tentatively, D is TRBD2 (7 bases). Trimming took 3 bases from V and 3 from J, leaving 15 bases between them. Germline-derived CDR1 and CDR2 are MNHNS and SASEGT. This CDR3 is 16 amino acids long. CDR3 loop: CASSERPGEGYNEQFF. The CDR3 DNA, read in part, is TGTGCCAGCAGTGAGCGACCAGGGGAGGGCTACAATGAG.

Of note for this clone: From the germline J gene comes the end of the CDR3, since the read stops 3 residues before it. This chain connects TRBV5-5 to TRBJ1-2; 7 bases are shared with TRBD1. The CDR3 sequence is 15 residues long. With V trimmed by 3 bases and J by 4 bases, 9 bases remained unmatched. CDR1 SGHKS and CDR2 YYEKEE come from the germline V gene (reference sequence). CDR3 bases read: TGTGCCAGCAGCTCTATGACACAGGGGTTCTATGGC. This gives the protein CASSSMTQGFYG. The entire CDR3 protein reads CASSSMTQGFYGYTF.

In regard to this clone: The CDR3 end lies 3 residues beyond the end of the read and is filled in from the germline J gene. The V and J genes are TRBV30 and TRBJ1-2; no reliable D call. This CDR3 region has 13 residues. From germline, CDR1 is GTSNPN and CDR2 SVGIG (reference sequence). The V end was cut by 2 bases, the J end by 3 bases, with 10 bases between. CDR3 residues: CAWSRGGDYGYTF. The CDR3 DNA, read in part, is TGTGCCTGGAGTCGCGGAGGAGACTATGGC.

Comment on this clone: The missing CDR3 end, 3 residues past where the read stops, is filled in from the germline J gene. This rearrangement joins TRBV5-1 to TRBJ1-1, with 9 positions matching TRBD1. This CDR3 contains 14 residues. J gave up 5 bases and V 4 bases, and 6 bases lay outside the gene matches. CDR1 is SGHRS, CDR2 YFSETQ, per germline. CDR3 DNA, as far as it was read: TGCGCCAGCAGCCCGGGACAGGGTGGGACTGAA. Amino acids: CASSPGQGGTE. In full, the CDR3 is CASSPGQGGTEAFF.

A remark on this clone: The read gets to within 3 residues of the CDR3 end, and the germline J gene fills in the rest. The chain uses TRBV5-1 and TRBJ2-5, with TRBD2 matching 11 bases. V trimming: 5 bases; J trimming: 3 bases; junction bases outside the gene matches: 6. The CDR3 is 15 residues long. Germline CDR1 is SGHRS and CDR2 is YFSETQ. Here the CDR3 reads CASRVSGRAEETQYF. The sequenced CDR3 bases are TGCGCCAGCAGGGTTAGCGGGAGGGCCGAAGAGACC.